This TCR beta chain was recorded in a study of immune evolution from preneoplasia to lung adenocarcinoma. Study results and limitations: From normal lung to invasive adenocarcinoma, top clone frequencies appeared to decrease.

Comments on this clone: What it binds is unknown.

The germline V gene has CDR1 MNHNY and CDR2 SVGAGI (reference sequence). J was trimmed by 6 bases and V by 6 bases; bases with no gene match: 12. This CDR3 is built from 15 residues. Generated by immunoSEQ multiplex PCR, the TCRdb table keeps only in-frame clones and is missing some. There are 3,900 or so clones in the sample; over 70% occur only once, and around 20% lies in the top ten. The J gene is TRBJ2-7, the V gene TRBV6-6; 9 bases fit TRBD1. The clonotype was recovered from a person aged 55-80 years with lung adenocarcinoma. Input material: FFPE minimally invasive lung adenocarcinoma tissue. Written as DNA, the CDR3 is TGTGCCAGCAGCCGGGGCGGGACAGGGCTAGGCGAGCAGTACTTC. This sequence encodes CASSRGGTGLGEQYF.